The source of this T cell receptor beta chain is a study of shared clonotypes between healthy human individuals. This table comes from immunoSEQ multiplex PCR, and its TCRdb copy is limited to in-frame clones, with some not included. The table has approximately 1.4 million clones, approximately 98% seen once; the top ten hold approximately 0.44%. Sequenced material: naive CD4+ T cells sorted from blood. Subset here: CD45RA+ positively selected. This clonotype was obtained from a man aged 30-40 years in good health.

The CDR3 nucleotides read TGCGCCAGCAGCTTGGCCACCACTTTGCTTAACAATGAGCAGTTCTTC. Its protein is CASSLATTLLNNEQFF. The chain carries TRBV5-1 and TRBJ2-1; D remains unclear. The CDR3 totals 16 residues. V gave up 0 bases and J gave up 5 bases, with 15 bases separating them. Germline V gene lookup returns CDR1 SGHRS and CDR2 YFSETQ.